This TCR beta chain was observed in a study of spatial heterogeneity in lung cancer. The CDR3 consists of 15 residues. Germline V lookup: CDR1 SGHVS, CDR2 FQNEAQ. V lost 1 base and J lost 4, with 12 bases in between. General study findings and limits: For expanded intratumoral alpha and beta TCRs, counts tracked tumor mutation counts.

Using its own MiXCR run on the 5' RACE reads, TCRdb lists one record per CDR3 protein. The sample contains around 4,800 distinct CDR3 sequences, 8.4% of which appear only once. This clonotype was counted ten times or more. The antigen is undetermined. The time point: sample taken at primary tumor resection. Donors were around 70 untreated early-stage non-small cell lung cancer patients. Whole RNA obtained from tumor, nontumor lung or frozen PBMC underwent sequencing without sorting. The starting material was lung tumor tissue, obtained at surgery. The genes are TRBV7-8 and TRBJ2-3; either TRBD1 or TRBD2 may fit D (5 bases each). This clonotype originated in a male donor with early-stage non-small cell lung cancer. The CDR3 region is CASSLVRGTADTQYF. As DNA, the CDR3 is TGTGCCAGCAGCTTAGTACGAGGGACGGCAGATACGCAGTATTTT.